The present TCR beta chain was sequenced within a study of T cells in Graves' hyperthyroidism and ophthalmopathy. With 3 bases removed from V and 6 bases from J, the gap between germline ends came to 17 bases. The CDR3 is 15 amino acids. Germline CDR1 reads LGHNA; CDR2 reads YNFKEQ. With a duration under 2 months, the hyperthyroidism was newly diagnosed in patients aged 18 to 65. What was amplified from RNA transcripts were TCR beta CDR3 regions. HTBI primers were the set used in a first-round RT-PCR of the TCR CDR3. TCRdb passed the multiplex PCR reads through MiXCR, listing each CDR3 protein once. The sample contains hundreds of thousands of distinct CDR3 sequences, 35% of which appear only once.

The sequence was obtained from a woman in her thirties or forties with Graves' hyperthyroidism. This chain uses TRBV4-2 with TRBJ1-1; D possibly corresponds to TRBD1 (5 bases). The sample comprised blood. This CDR3 reads CASSHPGTGGAEAFF. The CDR3 nucleotides read TGTGCCAGCAGCCATCCCGGGACTGGAGGGGCTGAAGCTTTCTTT.